This T cell receptor (beta chain) emerged from a study of persistence of HIV-infected CD4 T cells. On this clone itself: Its antigen is as yet unknown.

The CDR3 loop spans 15 amino acids. V trimming: 9 bases; J trimming: 1 base; junction bases outside the gene matches: 7. Germline V gives CDR1 KGHDR, CDR2 SFDVKD. Stimulation used around 10 ug/mL lysate from CMV-infected fibroblasts. CD40L/CD69 double-negative CD45RO-high memory CD4+ T cells were collected. This was the immunoSEQ version 4 assay in survey mode. Generated by immunoSEQ multiplex PCR, the TCRdb table keeps only in-frame clones and is missing some. The sample consists of 25,000 to 30,000 clones, roughly four fifths of them appearing once. This clonotype was obtained from an adult man with HIV who was CMV-seropositive. The chain is built from TRBV24-1 and TRBJ1-5; TRBD1 agrees at 8 bases. The sequenced sample was CD4+ T cells sorted from PBMCs after approximately 18-hour stimulation, obtained from a patient who received antiretroviral therapy. The chain's CDR3 is CATGTGPWSNQPQHF. CDR3 nucleotides: TGTGCCACCGGGACAGGCCCGTGGAGCAATCAGCCCCAGCATTTT.